This is a list of T cell receptor beta chains from one sample in a study of T-cell memory formation after mild COVID-19. A single record per CDR3 protein comes from TCRdb applying MiXCR to the 5' RACE reads. Among 400,000 or so distinct CDR3 sequences, around 19% were seen once, and the ten largest hold about 8.8%. Sequencing was performed on PBMCs or a T cell subset sorted from them (not recorded which). The origin of the receptors is an adult woman who had mild COVID-19 (a few samples of this study predate the infection). Cell type and time point are not known. CDR3s include the opening cysteine and the closing phenylalanine or tryptophan. Each record gives: V gene, CDR3 protein.

v_gene: TRBV7-9
CDR3aa: CASSLAPGADYGYTF

v_gene: TRBV6-2/TRBV6-3
CDR3aa: CASSYRRLAGLNTDTQYF

v_gene: TRBV20-1
CDR3aa: CRGDEHYGYTF

v_gene: TRBV7-6
CDR3aa: CASSPGTSGNNEQFF

v_gene: TRBV7-2
CDR3aa: CASSLETGNRGYTF

v_gene: TRBV9
CDR3aa: CASSALNDAAGELFF

v_gene: TRBV12-3/TRBV12-4
CDR3aa: CASSSIPLAGSDTGELFF

v_gene: TRBV6-5
CDR3aa: CASSYLQGDQPQHF

v_gene: TRBV29-1
CDR3aa: CSVETPRDRGNQPQHF

v_gene: TRBV2
CDR3aa: CASRDRGGEAFF

v_gene: TRBV2
CDR3aa: CASRPVGDTQYF

v_gene: TRBV5-1
CDR3aa: CASSLAPRTGAYSNQPQHF

v_gene: TRBV29-1
CDR3aa: CSVTGRMNTEAFF

v_gene: TRBV7-8
CDR3aa: CASNGGDTYEQYF

v_gene: TRBV5-4
CDR3aa: CASSLGGTGELFF

v_gene: TRBV4-1
CDR3aa: CASSQDRLFGAGGEQYF

v_gene: TRBV19
CDR3aa: CASSSDREQGQPQHF

v_gene: TRBV7-6
CDR3aa: CASSRQFNMNTEAFF

v_gene: TRBV5-1
CDR3aa: CASRDGATDTQYF

v_gene: TRBV20-1
CDR3aa: CSASGSTAGELFF

v_gene: TRBV6-2/TRBV6-3
CDR3aa: CASRITGGGEQYF

v_gene: TRBV9
CDR3aa: CASSVEAGGLDTEAFF

v_gene: TRBV7-3
CDR3aa: CASSLTPGSYEQYF

v_gene: TRBV15
CDR3aa: CATSDTGNGELFF

v_gene: TRBV3-1
CDR3aa: CASSPSGGEQFF

v_gene: TRBV29-1
CDR3aa: CSVGSLAQETQYF

v_gene: TRBV10-3
CDR3aa: CAIWGGGNQPQHF

v_gene: TRBV29-1
CDR3aa: CSVDPGLAASSTGQFF

v_gene: TRBV5-1
CDR3aa: CASSSDLAWNEQFF

v_gene: TRBV5-1
CDR3aa: CASRAGYEQYF

v_gene: TRBV12-3/TRBV12-4
CDR3aa: CASSSEGIVEKLFF

v_gene: TRBV7-9
CDR3aa: CASSHSGTSGASSYNEQFF

v_gene: TRBV4-1
CDR3aa: CASSQGRLRGNTEAFF